The 24 T cell receptor beta chains below were found in one sample sequenced in a study of identical twins. TCRdb reanalysed the 5' RACE reads using MiXCR and keeps one entry per CDR3 protein. The sample carries a few hundred thousand distinct CDR3 sequences, over 8.5% recorded once. These sequences were also reported in another study, on yellow fever vaccine responses in identical twins.

Sequencing input: CD8+ T cells sorted from blood. Receptors were obtained from a woman aged 18-29 years in good health.

J is TRBJ2-5 and V is TRBV4-1, with 7 bases lining up with TRBD2. Germline loops: CDR1 MGHRA, CDR2 YSYEKL. This CDR3 spans 18 amino acids. V gave up 3 bases and J gave up 5 bases; unmatched junction bases: 18. CDR3 DNA: TGCGCCAGCAGCCAGGAGGGAATAACACTAGCGATGGCGGAGACCCAGTACTTC. It encodes CASSQEGITLAMAETQYF.

This clonotype was seen many times. V is TRBV28 and J is TRBJ2-7; D unclear. The CDR3 runs 14 residues. Germline V lookup: CDR1 MDHEN, CDR2 SYDVKM. V dropped 5 bases and J dropped 0 bases, with 11 bases sitting between them. CDR3 DNA sequence: TGTGCCAGCAGTCCCACCTTCGACTCCTACGAGCAGTACTTC. Translation gives CASSPTFDSYEQYF.

This clonotype has more than one count but fewer than ten. V is TRBV7-9 and J is TRBJ2-4, with 9 bases that match TRBD1. V lost 4 bases, J lost 9 bases, and 7 bases stayed unmatched. There are 14 residues in the CDR3. Per the germline V gene, CDR1 is SEHNR and CDR2 is FQNEAQ (reference sequence). The DNA for the CDR3 is TGTGCCAGCAGCTCGGACAGGGGCGTAAGCATTCAGTACTTC. As protein: CASSSDRGVSIQYF.

This clonotype was counted at least ten times. The V call is TRBV11-2, the J call TRBJ2-2, with TRBD2 as a possible D gene (6 bases). The CDR3 length is 14 residues. In germline, CDR1 is SGHAT, CDR2 FQNNGV. The V end lost 0 bases, the J end lost 6 bases, and 8 bases lay between the germline ends. CDR3 DNA: TGTGCCAGCAGCTTAGAACTAGCCCCCGGGGAGCTGTTTTTT. Translating gives CASSLELAPGELFF.

V is TRBV3-1 and J is TRBJ2-1, with D unclear. The CDR3 loop spans 16 amino acids. The V end was cut by 1 base, the J end by 3 bases, with 13 bases between. Germline-derived CDR1 and CDR2 are LGHDT and YNNKEL (reference sequence). CDR3 sequence: CASSQVTDPFYNEQFF. The CDR3 nucleotides read TGTGCCAGCAGCCAAGTAACGGATCCCTTCTACAATGAGCAGTTCTTC.

The chain employs TRBV20-1 and TRBJ2-4; the D is unclear. V lost 0 bases, J lost 7 bases, and 13 bases lay in between. Germline CDR1 reads DFQATT; CDR2 reads SNEGSKA (reference sequence). This CDR3 region has 14 residues. The CDR3 spells CSARDRSVGNIQYF. For the CDR3, the DNA is TGCAGTGCTAGAGATCGATCAGTAGGGAACATTCAGTACTTC.

V and J are TRBV6-5 and TRBJ2-5, with 8 bases aligning to TRBD2. After removal of 7 bases from V and 3 bases from J, the junction contained 13 bases not matched to a gene. Germline lookup yields CDR1 MNHEY and CDR2 SVGAGI. This CDR3 comprises 16 residues. CDR3 protein: CASTLGAGTREETQYF. CDR3 nucleotide sequence: TGTGCCAGCACTTTAGGAGCCGGGACTAGAGAAGAGACCCAGTACTTC.

This clonotype was seen repeatedly, ten times or more. The DNA for the CDR3 is TGTGCCAGCAGCCAAGAAAGCACCGACTCCTACAATGAGCAGTTCTTC. Encoded protein: CASSQESTDSYNEQFF. This rearrangement joins TRBV4-2 to TRBJ2-1; no definite D call. The germline V gene has CDR1 LGHNA and CDR2 YNFKEQ. This CDR3 region has 16 residues. Trimming cost V 0 bases and J 0 bases, with 9 bases left between them.

This clonotype was picked up many times. V gene TRBV29-1 combines with J gene TRBJ2-1; TRBD2 aligns across 7 bases. CDR1 SQVTM and CDR2 ANQGSEA come from the germline V gene. This CDR3 comprises 13 residues. The V segment lost 3 bases and the J segment 5 bases; nucleotides outside the gene matches: 4. In nucleotides, the CDR3 is TGCAGCGTTGAGGCTAGCGGTCACAATGAGCAGTTCTTC. It specifies CSVEASGHNEQFF.

At least ten counts were recorded for this clonotype. The CDR3, as DNA: TGTGCCAGCAGCTTAGTAGGTGTGAGGGACGAGCAGTACTTC. The encoded protein is CASSLVGVRDEQYF. The chain employs TRBV7-8 and TRBJ2-7; tentatively, D is TRBD2 (5 bases). This CDR3 has 14 residues. Germline-derived CDR1 and CDR2 are SGHVS and FQNEAQ. V was pared by 1 base and J by 5 bases, with 12 bases between.

This clonotype showed up just a few times. The chain combines TRBV3-1 with TRBJ1-2; D possibly corresponds to TRBD1 (5 bases). The germline V gene has CDR1 LGHDT and CDR2 YNNKEL (reference sequence). V was trimmed by 4 bases and J by 4 bases, leaving 10 bases between them. This CDR3 has 13 amino acids. CDR3 sequence reads: CASSPYQGYGYTF. Written as DNA, the CDR3 is TGTGCCAGCAGCCCATATCAGGGCTATGGCTACACCTTC.

In this sample, this clonotype turned up many times. The chain employs TRBV29-1 and TRBJ2-5; D tentatively fits TRBD1 or TRBD2 (5 bases each). The germline V gene encodes CDR1 SQVTM and CDR2 ANQGSEA. This CDR3 has 14 residues. Trimming cost V 1 base and J 5 bases, with 14 bases left between them. CDR3 sequence: CSVEGGTPGETQYF. For the CDR3, the DNA is TGCAGCGTTGAAGGAGGGACCCCTGGCGAGACCCAGTACTTC.

This clonotype was observed a handful of times. The V call is TRBV7-9, the J call TRBJ2-2; D uncertain. The CDR3 covers 15 residues. V was trimmed by 5 bases and J by 4 bases, leaving 14 bases between them. CDR1 is SEHNR, CDR2 FQNEAQ, per germline (reference sequence). DNA of the CDR3: TGTGCCAGCAGCCCGGCCGGGTCCCTCACCGGGGAGCTGTTTTTT. Protein sequence: CASSPAGSLTGELFF.

This clonotype was seen at least ten times. This chain joins TRBV12-3 or TRBV12-4 and TRBJ1-1; 9 nucleotides match TRBD1. The CDR3 has 14 residues. Trimming at V came to 4 bases and at J to 4 bases, leaving 4 bases not matched to a gene. This CDR3 is CASSSGQGFTEAFF. The CDR3 bases are TGTGCCAGCAGTTCGGGACAGGGATTCACTGAAGCTTTCTTT.

There are many counts of this clonotype. This chain links TRBV14 with TRBJ2-1; 10 bases are a match to TRBD2. With 5 bases clipped from V and 5 bases from J, the junction kept 9 bases outside the gene matches. The germline CDR1 and CDR2 sequences are SGHDN and FVKESK. The length of the CDR3 is 16 residues. The CDR3 protein is CASSVTGTSVNNEQFF. The DNA of the CDR3 is TGTGCCAGCAGCGTGACCGGGACTAGCGTCAACAATGAGCAGTTCTTC.

This clonotype was observed many times. The chain joins TRBV29-1 to TRBJ2-7; tentative D call: TRBD2 (7 bases). The CDR3 loop spans 13 amino acids. With 7 bases removed from V and 0 bases from J, the gap between germline ends came to 13 bases. The germline V gene encodes CDR1 SQVTM and CDR2 ANQGSEA. The CDR3 sequence is CSGGGGSSYEQYF. The CDR3 DNA reads TGCAGCGGGGGGGGCGGAAGCTCCTACGAGCAGTACTTC.

In its sample, this clonotype was seen a few times. The DNA for the CDR3 is TGTGCCAGCAGCTTGGGTGACAGACGAACCCATAGCAATCAGCCCCAGCATTTT. Translating it yields CASSLGDRRTHSNQPQHF. The chain carries TRBV5-5 and TRBJ1-5, with D maybe TRBD1 (5 bases). Germline CDR1 and CDR2: SGHKS and YYEKEE (reference sequence). V gave up 0 bases and J gave up 0 bases, with 16 bases separating them. The CDR3 loop spans 18 amino acids.

The chain recombines TRBV4-1 with TRBJ2-3; 8 bases align to TRBD1. In germline, CDR1 is MGHRA, CDR2 YSYEKL. J gave up 7 bases and V 7 bases, and 7 bases lay outside the gene matches. This CDR3 is 13 amino acids long. The CDR3 loop reads CASKKTGENTQYF. CDR3 in DNA: TGCGCCAGCAAAAAGACAGGGGAAAATACGCAGTATTTT.

This clonotype was seen repeatedly, ten times or more. The V gene is TRBV20-1, the J gene TRBJ2-7; a possible D gene is TRBD2 (5 bases). V lost 3 bases and J lost 1, with 13 bases in between. This CDR3 contains 14 residues. Germline-derived CDR1 and CDR2 are DFQATT and SNEGSKA (reference sequence). The CDR3 DNA follows: TGCAGTGCTAGGGACTTTCGAAAATCCTACGAGCAGTACTTC. This codes for CSARDFRKSYEQYF.

This clonotype was seen a handful of times. The genes are TRBV20-1 and TRBJ2-7; the D gene is possibly TRBD1 (6 bases). The V end was cut by 6 bases, the J end by 0 bases, with 12 bases between. Per germline, CDR1 DFQATT and CDR2 SNEGSKA (reference sequence). The CDR3 has 13 amino acids. DNA for the CDR3: TGCAGTGCCAGGGGCGACTACTCCTACGAGCAGTACTTC. Translation: CSARGDYSYEQYF.

The chain couples TRBV6-2 or TRBV6-3 to TRBJ2-1; 7 bases match TRBD2. J was trimmed by 5 bases and V by 7 bases; bases with no gene match: 14. The CDR3 contains 16 residues. Germline-derived CDR1 and CDR2 are MNHEY and SVGEGT. This CDR3 reads CASTYLTGGTDNEQFF. The DNA for the CDR3 is TGTGCCAGCACCTATCTGACGGGAGGAACCGACAATGAGCAGTTCTTC.

This clonotype appeared many times. The J gene is TRBJ1-2, the V gene TRBV10-3; the D is unclear. Trimming removed 6 bases at V and 2 bases at J, with 13 bases between. Germline loops: CDR1 ENHRY, CDR2 SYGVKD. The CDR3 is made up of 14 amino acids. CDR3 sequence (DNA): TGTGCCATCAGGATAATGGACGGGAACTATGGCTACACCTTC. The encoded protein is CAIRIMDGNYGYTF.

This clonotype was counted ten times or more. The CDR3 DNA reads as TGTGCCAGCAGCGATAGCGGGCTCACAGATACGCAGTATTTT. Encoded protein: CASSDSGLTDTQYF. The V call is TRBV9, the J call TRBJ2-3, with 7 bases aligning to TRBD2. The germline CDR1 and CDR2 sequences are SGDLS and YYNGEE. With 3 bases clipped from V and 2 bases from J, the junction kept 3 bases outside the gene matches. This CDR3 comprises 14 residues.

This clonotype was detected only a few times. The chain has TRBV4-1 and TRBJ2-5; 8 bases are a match to TRBD2. Germline lookup yields CDR1 MGHRA and CDR2 YSYEKL. This CDR3 spans 16 amino acids. V gave up 4 bases and J gave up 2 bases; unmatched junction bases: 9. The DNA for the CDR3 is TGCGCCAGCAGCCTCCGTAGCGGGACAAGACAAGAGACCCAGTACTTC. Protein: CASSLRSGTRQETQYF.